These 17 T cell receptor beta chains were all obtained from the same sample, sequenced in a study of CD8 T cells in ankylosing spondylitis. Study outcomes and limitations: A TCR beta motif made of several highly homologous variants seemed typical of ankylosing spondylitis blood.

Each CDR3 protein is one row after TCRdb ran MiXCR on the 5' RACE reads. The profile shows approximately 550,000 distinct CDR3 sequences, approximately 12% of them singletons. These TCRs' antigens remain unknown. The material sequenced was blood, either unsorted or a sorted T cell fraction (not recorded which). These receptors all stem from a male donor with ankylosing spondylitis.

In this sample, this clonotype turned up a few times. The chain links TRBV3-1 to TRBJ2-3, with a tentative D call TRBD2 (5 bases). V dropped 1 base and J dropped 9 bases, with 20 bases sitting between them. CDR1 LGHDT and CDR2 YNNKEL come from the germline V gene (reference sequence). The CDR3 has 16 residues. The CDR3 region is CASSQVTGTEPETQYF. The CDR3 bases are TGTGCCAGCAGCCAAGTAACGGGAACGGAGCCGGAAACGCAGTATTTT.

In its sample, this clonotype was seen many times. This sequence joins TRBV20-1 and TRBJ2-1; D is tentatively TRBD1 or TRBD2 (5 bases each). V was trimmed by 0 bases and J by 4 bases, leaving 13 bases between them. CDR3 length: 15 residues. Germline V gives CDR1 DFQATT, CDR2 SNEGSKA (reference sequence). Written as DNA, the CDR3 is TGCAGTGCTAGAGATTCCGGGACCCTATACAATGAGCAGTTCTTC. Protein product: CSARDSGTLYNEQFF.

This clonotype was observed a few times. The chain carries TRBV5-6 and TRBJ2-5; the D gene is possibly TRBD1 (6 bases). V was clipped by 4 bases and J by 1 base, with 14 bases between them. The CDR3 runs to 15 residues. Germline CDR1 reads SGHDT; CDR2 reads YYEEEE. The CDR3 nucleotides read TGTGCCAGCAGCCTCCCAGGACAGCTCCAAGAGACCCAGTACTTC. Encoded protein: CASSLPGQLQETQYF.

The chain uses TRBV7-7 and TRBJ2-1; D is unclear. Germline V gene lookup returns CDR1 SSHAT and CDR2 FNYEAQ (reference sequence). V was pared by 4 bases and J by 0 bases, with 10 bases between. The CDR3 runs 15 residues. CDR3 sequence (DNA): TGTGCCAGCAGCTCTACTGATAGCTCCTACAATGAGCAGTTCTTC. Translating gives CASSSTDSSYNEQFF.

There are many counts of this clonotype. The gene calls are TRBV5-1 and TRBJ1-1; no definite D call. In germline, CDR1 is SGHRS, CDR2 YFSETQ. Trimming pared 5 bases from V and 4 bases from J, leaving 18 bases between. This CDR3 is built from 15 residues. This CDR3 reads CASRRAASTATEAFF. Here the CDR3 DNA reads TGCGCCAGCAGGAGGGCGGCATCAACCGCCACTGAAGCTTTCTTT.

This rearrangement joins TRBV20-1 to TRBJ2-1; 12 bases map to TRBD2. CDR1 DFQATT and CDR2 SNEGSKA come from the germline V gene (reference sequence). V trimming: 1 base; J trimming: 2 bases; junction bases outside the gene matches: 6. This CDR3 region has 17 residues. CDR3 nucleotide sequence: TGCAGTGCTAGAGGCGGACTAGCGGGGAACGCCTACAATGAGCAGTTCTTC. This gives the protein CSARGGLAGNAYNEQFF.

The chain joins TRBV9 to TRBJ2-1; 7 nucleotides line up with TRBD2. CDR1 is SGDLS, CDR2 YYNGEE, per germline. There are 12 residues in the CDR3. Trimming cost V 5 bases and J 7 bases; bases outside gene matches: 3. The CDR3 loop reads CASRPGGNEQFF. In nucleotides, the CDR3 is TGTGCCAGCAGGCCGGGGGGAAATGAGCAGTTCTTC.

This chain connects TRBV2 to TRBJ2-6, with D hard to call. The CDR3 consists of 14 residues. The V end lost 11 bases, the J end lost 0 bases, and 11 bases lay between the germline ends. Germline V CDR1 and CDR2: SNHLY, FYNNEI. This chain's CDR3 is CAYPPSSGANVLTF. The CDR3 DNA reads as TGTGCCTATCCCCCGTCCTCTGGGGCCAACGTCCTGACTTTC.

This clonotype appeared many times. This chain uses TRBV2 with TRBJ1-3; D is perhaps TRBD1 (5 bases). Germline-derived CDR1 and CDR2 are SNHLY and FYNNEI. This CDR3 has 15 residues. Trimming pared 5 bases from V and 0 bases from J, leaving 11 bases between. The CDR3 here is CASSRDFTSGNTIYF. The DNA for the CDR3 is TGTGCCAGCAGTCGGGACTTTACCTCTGGAAACACCATATATTTT.

In its sample, this clonotype was seen many times. DNA of the CDR3: TGTGCCAGCAGCCGGACGGTAATGCTAGCGGGAGAGGGAACCGGGGAGCTGTTTTTT. Amino acids: CASSRTVMLAGEGTGELFF. The chain employs TRBV4-2 and TRBJ2-2; 10 nucleotides line up with TRBD2. CDR1 LGHNA and CDR2 YNFKEQ come from the germline V gene. The CDR3 sequence is 19 residues long. V dropped 4 bases and J dropped 5; count of bases not matched to a gene: 16.

This clonotype was found a few times. The chain joins TRBV20-1 to TRBJ2-1; TRBD2 agrees at 14 bases. The J segment lost 8 bases and the V segment lost 3 bases, leaving 12 bases of the junction unmatched. The CDR3 runs to 17 residues. Germline CDR1 reads DFQATT; CDR2 reads SNEGSKA (reference sequence). The CDR3, as DNA: TGCAGTGCTAGCTCGCTAGGGGGACTAGCGGGAGTTCATGAGCAGTTCTTC. Its protein product is CSASSLGGLAGVHEQFF.

This clonotype was counted at least ten times. This chain uses TRBV11-2 with TRBJ2-1, with 12 bases that match TRBD2. The CDR3 sequence is 15 residues long. V was pared by 4 bases and J by 8 bases, with 6 bases of the junction left unmatched. CDR1 SGHAT and CDR2 FQNNGV come from the germline V gene. This CDR3 is CASSWGLAGAYEQFF. DNA of the CDR3: TGTGCCAGCAGCTGGGGACTAGCGGGTGCATATGAGCAGTTCTTC.

The chain is built from TRBV20-1 and TRBJ1-5; D remains unclear. CDR1 and CDR2 (germline): DFQATT, SNEGSKA (reference sequence). This CDR3 has 13 amino acids. V lost 3 bases to trimming and J lost 7 bases, with 13 bases between them. CDR3 DNA: TGCAGTGCTAGGGGAAATACAGAACAGCCCCAGCATTTT. This sequence encodes CSARGNTEQPQHF.

This chain joins TRBV7-9 and TRBJ1-2; D is uncertain. The CDR3 covers 13 residues. Germline V CDR1 and CDR2: SEHNR, FQNEAQ (reference sequence). Trimming removed 5 bases at V and 6 bases at J, with 13 bases between. CDR3 sequence reads: CASSPEGPHGYTF. The CDR3 DNA reads as TGTGCCAGCAGCCCCGAGGGCCCTCATGGCTACACCTTC.

This clonotype was counted at least ten times. This rearrangement joins TRBV5-1 to TRBJ2-5; 8 bases agree with TRBD2. The CDR3 sequence is 18 residues long. Looked up from germline, CDR1 is SGHRS and CDR2 is YFSETQ. V lost 6 bases to trimming and J lost 5 bases; unmatched junction nucleotides: 21. Written as DNA, the CDR3 is TGCGCCAGCAACGAAGGCAGCGGGAGACCCGGGTTTATGGAGACCCAGTACTTC. This gives the protein CASNEGSGRPGFMETQYF.

This clonotype was counted only a few times. The chain has TRBV7-9 and TRBJ2-1, with 9 bases identical to TRBD1. Trimming removed 4 bases from V and 2 bases from J; junction bases left unmatched: 3. Per germline, CDR1 SEHNR and CDR2 FQNEAQ (reference sequence). The CDR3 spans 15 residues. The CDR3 spells CASSSDRGPYNEQFF. CDR3 bases: TGTGCCAGCAGCTCGGACAGGGGACCCTACAATGAGCAGTTCTTC.

This clonotype has ten or more counts. V and J are TRBV5-1 and TRBJ2-1; 8 nucleotides agree with TRBD2. Germline V gene data show CDR1 as SGHRS and CDR2 as YFSETQ. The ends lost 0 bases at V and 4 bases at J; junction bases unmatched: 6. CDR3 length equals 16 residues. CDR3 protein: CASSLGSGTLYNEQFF. CDR3 nucleotides: TGCGCCAGCAGCTTGGGTAGCGGGACATTGTACAATGAGCAGTTCTTC. Full variable domain (rest looked up from reference TRBV5-1 and TRBJ2-1): KAGVTQTPRYLIKTRGQQVTLSCSPISGHRSVSWYQQTPGQGLQFLFEYFSETQRNKGNFPGRFSGRQFSNSRSEMNVSTLELGDSALYLCASSLGSGTLYNEQFFGPGTRLTVL.